This TCR beta chain is drawn from a study of blood T cell repertoires in COVID-19. At the level of the study: Some COVID-19 samples were acute and others convalescent; all came from the United States, Italy and Spain.

Sequencing used immunoSEQ multiplex PCR; TCRdb keeps in-frame clones, though not all of them. The repertoire holds approximately 150,000 clones, with approximately 81% as singletons. V was cut by 2 bases and J by 3 bases, with 14 bases left in between. The CDR3 runs to 17 residues. Germline loops: CDR1 LGHDT, CDR2 YNNKEL (reference sequence). V and J are TRBV3-1 (or the pseudogene TRBV3-2) and TRBJ1-6; D call uncertain. This receptor was taken from a woman aged 35 to 49 with acute COVID-19. What was sequenced was PBMCs or T cells enriched from blood (not recorded which). DNA for the CDR3: TGTGCCAGCAGCCAACAGACGACGGGATTCTATAATTCACCCCTCCACTTT. It encodes CASSQQTTGFYNSPLHF.